The clone carrying this T cell receptor (beta chain) was detected many times. Its cognate antigen is unknown. Authors' data handling: Samples had a median of approximately 89,000 TCRs, ranging roughly 23,224 to 700,000. TCRdb independently ran MiXCR on the RACE reads; one entry per CDR3 protein. The authors' filters were not applied to this entry. This sample yields about 380,000 distinct CDR3 sequences, of which about 4.4% are seen a single time; under 3% belongs to the top ten. Time point meaning: patch test 1, 2 weeks after DPC sensitization. Described treatment: therapeutic diphenylcyclopropenone sensitization with weekly scalp DPC. The study enrolled 18 to 70-year-old alopecia patients suitable for DPC. V lost 6 bases to trimming and J lost 0 bases; unmatched junction nucleotides: 11. Germline CDR1 is DFQATT and CDR2 is SNEGSKA (reference sequence). The CDR3 is made up of 17 amino acids. These data originate in a study of human T cells and chemical hapten exposure. Overall study: Application of 0.01% DPC to the upper back was done by patch test, with a reading at 6 days. Study-wide points: Given that the donors had alopecia, their immune response may differ from that seen in healthy people.

The V call is TRBV20-1, the J call TRBJ2-3, with 11 bases aligning to TRBD2. The material sequenced was whole blood, taken in connection with sensitization to the hapten diphenylcyclopropenone (DPC). This receptor was obtained from a woman aged 45 to 65 with alopecia areata. Some clones in this sample may be carry-over from other donors' samples. The CDR3 nucleotides read TGCAGTGCCATTTGGACTAGCGGGCCCGATAGCACAGATACGCAGTATTTT. As protein: CSAIWTSGPDSTDTQYF.